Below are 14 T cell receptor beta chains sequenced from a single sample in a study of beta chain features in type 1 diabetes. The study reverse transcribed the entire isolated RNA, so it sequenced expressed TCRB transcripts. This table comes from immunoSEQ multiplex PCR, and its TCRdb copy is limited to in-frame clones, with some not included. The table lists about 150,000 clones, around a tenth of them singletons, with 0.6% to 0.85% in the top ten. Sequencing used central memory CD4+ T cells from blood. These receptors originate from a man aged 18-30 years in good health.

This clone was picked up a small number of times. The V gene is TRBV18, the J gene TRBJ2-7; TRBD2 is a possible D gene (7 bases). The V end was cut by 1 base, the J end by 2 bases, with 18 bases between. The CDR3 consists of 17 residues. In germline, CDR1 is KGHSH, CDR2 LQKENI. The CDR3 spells CASSPRGGGGVAYEQYF. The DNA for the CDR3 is TGTGCCAGCTCACCACGGGGGGGCGGGGGAGTCGCCTACGAGCAGTACTTC.

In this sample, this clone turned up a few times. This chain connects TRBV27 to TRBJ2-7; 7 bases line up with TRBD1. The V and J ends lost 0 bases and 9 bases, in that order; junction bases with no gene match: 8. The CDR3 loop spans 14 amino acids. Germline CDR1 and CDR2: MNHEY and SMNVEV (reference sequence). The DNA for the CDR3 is TGTGCCAGCAGTTTATCGAGGCAGGGGGTCGGGCAGTACTTC. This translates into CASSLSRQGVGQYF.

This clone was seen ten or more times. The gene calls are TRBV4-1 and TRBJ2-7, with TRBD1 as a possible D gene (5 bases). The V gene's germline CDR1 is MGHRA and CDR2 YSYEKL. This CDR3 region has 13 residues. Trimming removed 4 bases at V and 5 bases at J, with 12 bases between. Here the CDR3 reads CASSRRRVDEQYF. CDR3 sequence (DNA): TGCGCCAGCAGCCGCCGCAGGGTAGACGAGCAGTACTTC.

CDR3 residues: CSAHLRTEAFF. For the CDR3, the DNA is TGCAGTGCCCACCTACGCACTGAAGCTTTCTTT. The chain links TRBV20-1 to TRBJ1-1; no clear D gene. The germline CDR1 and CDR2 sequences are DFQATT and SNEGSKA (reference sequence). The CDR3 is made up of 11 amino acids. Trimming removed 6 bases at V and 4 bases at J, with 9 bases between.

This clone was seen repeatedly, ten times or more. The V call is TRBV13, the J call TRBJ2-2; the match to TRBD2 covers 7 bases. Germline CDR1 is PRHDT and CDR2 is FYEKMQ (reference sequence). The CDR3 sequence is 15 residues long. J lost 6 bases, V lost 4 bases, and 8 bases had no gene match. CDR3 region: CASSSTGREAGELFF. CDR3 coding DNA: TGTGCCAGCAGCTCCACGGGCCGGGAGGCCGGGGAGCTGTTTTTT.

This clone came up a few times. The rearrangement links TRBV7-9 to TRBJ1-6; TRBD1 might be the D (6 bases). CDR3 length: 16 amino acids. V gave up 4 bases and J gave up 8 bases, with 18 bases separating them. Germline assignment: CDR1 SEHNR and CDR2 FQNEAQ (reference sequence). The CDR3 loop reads CASSYADSLVDSPLHF. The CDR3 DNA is TGTGCCAGCAGCTACGCGGACAGCCTGGTAGATTCACCCCTCCACTTT.

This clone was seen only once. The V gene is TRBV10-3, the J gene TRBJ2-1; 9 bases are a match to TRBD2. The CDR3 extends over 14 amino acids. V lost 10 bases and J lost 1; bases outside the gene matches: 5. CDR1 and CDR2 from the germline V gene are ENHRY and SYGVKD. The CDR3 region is CATLAGESYNEQFF. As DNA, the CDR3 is TGTGCCACTTTAGCGGGGGAATCCTACAATGAGCAGTTCTTC.

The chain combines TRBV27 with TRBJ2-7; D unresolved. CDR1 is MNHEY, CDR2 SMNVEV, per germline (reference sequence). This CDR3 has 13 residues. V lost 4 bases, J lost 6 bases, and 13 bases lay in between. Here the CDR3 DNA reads TGTGCCAGCAGTTCTTACGTATCCGGCGAGCAGTACTTC. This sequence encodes CASSSYVSGEQYF.

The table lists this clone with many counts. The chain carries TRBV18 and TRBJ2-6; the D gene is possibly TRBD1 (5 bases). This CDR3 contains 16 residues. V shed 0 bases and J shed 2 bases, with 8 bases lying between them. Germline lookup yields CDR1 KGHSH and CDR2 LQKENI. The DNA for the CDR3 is TGTGCCAGCTCACCACCCCGACAGACTGGGGCCAACGTCCTGACTTTC. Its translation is CASSPPRQTGANVLTF.

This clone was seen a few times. CDR3 region: CASSVGQLNSPLHF. In nucleotides, the CDR3 is TGTGCCAGCAGCGTGGGACAGCTTAATTCACCCCTCCACTTT. The chain couples TRBV9 to TRBJ1-6; 7 bases are shared with TRBD1. Per germline, CDR1 SGDLS and CDR2 YYNGEE. The CDR3 sequence is 14 residues long. With V trimmed by 2 bases and J by 6 bases, 2 bases remained unmatched.

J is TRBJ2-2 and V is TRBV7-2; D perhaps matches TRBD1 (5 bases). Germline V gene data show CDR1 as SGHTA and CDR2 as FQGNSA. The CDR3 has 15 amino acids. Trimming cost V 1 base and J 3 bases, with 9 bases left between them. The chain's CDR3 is CASSLVAGYTGELFF. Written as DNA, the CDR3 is TGTGCCAGCAGCTTAGTCGCAGGGTACACCGGGGAGCTGTTTTTT.

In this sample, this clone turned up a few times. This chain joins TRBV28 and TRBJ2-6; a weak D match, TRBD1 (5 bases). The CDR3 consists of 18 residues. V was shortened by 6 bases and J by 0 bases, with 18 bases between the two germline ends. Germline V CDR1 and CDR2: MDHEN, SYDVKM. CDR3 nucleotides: TGTGCCAGCAGCGAGACAGAGCTGCCCCGCTCTGGGGCCAACGTCCTGACTTTC. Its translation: CASSETELPRSGANVLTF. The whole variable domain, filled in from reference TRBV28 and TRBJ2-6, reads DVKVTQSSRYLVKRTGEKVFLECVQDMDHENMFWYRQDPGLGLRLIYFSYDVKMKEKGDIPEGYSVSREKKERFSLILESASTNQTSMYLCASSETELPRSGANVLTFGAGSRLTVL.

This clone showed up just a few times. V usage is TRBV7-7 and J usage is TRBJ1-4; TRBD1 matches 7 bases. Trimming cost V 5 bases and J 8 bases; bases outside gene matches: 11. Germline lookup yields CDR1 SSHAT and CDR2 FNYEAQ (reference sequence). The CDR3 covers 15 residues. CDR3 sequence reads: CASSAGQASGEKLFF. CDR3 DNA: TGTGCCAGCAGCGCCGGACAGGCCTCGGGGGAAAAACTGTTTTTT.

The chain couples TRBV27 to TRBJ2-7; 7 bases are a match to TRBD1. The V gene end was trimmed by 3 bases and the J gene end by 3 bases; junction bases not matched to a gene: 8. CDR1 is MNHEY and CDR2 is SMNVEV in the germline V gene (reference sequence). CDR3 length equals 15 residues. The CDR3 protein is CASSFVGTALYEQYF. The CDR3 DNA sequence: TGTGCCAGCAGTTTCGTCGGGACAGCACTCTACGAGCAGTACTTC.